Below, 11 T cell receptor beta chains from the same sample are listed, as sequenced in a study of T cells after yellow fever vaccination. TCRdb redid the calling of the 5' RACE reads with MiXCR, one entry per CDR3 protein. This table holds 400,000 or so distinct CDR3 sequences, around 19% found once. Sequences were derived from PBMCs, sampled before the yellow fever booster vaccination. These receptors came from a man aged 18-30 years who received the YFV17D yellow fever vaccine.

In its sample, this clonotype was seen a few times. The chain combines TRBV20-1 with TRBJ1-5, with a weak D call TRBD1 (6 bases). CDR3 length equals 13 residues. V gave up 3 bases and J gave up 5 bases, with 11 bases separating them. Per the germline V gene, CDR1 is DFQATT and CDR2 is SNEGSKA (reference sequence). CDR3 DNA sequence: TGCAGTGCTAGGGTGTCAGGGGATCAGCCCCAGCATTTT. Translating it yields CSARVSGDQPQHF.

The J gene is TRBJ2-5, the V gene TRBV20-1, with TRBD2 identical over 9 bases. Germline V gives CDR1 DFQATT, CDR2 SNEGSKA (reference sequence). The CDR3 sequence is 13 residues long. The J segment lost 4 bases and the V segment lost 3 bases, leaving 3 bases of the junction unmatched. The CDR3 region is CSARRGGAETQYF. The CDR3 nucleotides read TGCAGTGCTAGGCGGGGGGGCGCAGAGACCCAGTACTTC.

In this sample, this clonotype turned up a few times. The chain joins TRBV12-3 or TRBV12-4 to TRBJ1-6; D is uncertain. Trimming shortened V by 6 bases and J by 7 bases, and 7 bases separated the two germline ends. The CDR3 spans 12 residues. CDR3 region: CASSPGNSPLHF. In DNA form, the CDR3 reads TGTGCCAGCAGCCCGGGGAATTCACCCCTCCACTTT.

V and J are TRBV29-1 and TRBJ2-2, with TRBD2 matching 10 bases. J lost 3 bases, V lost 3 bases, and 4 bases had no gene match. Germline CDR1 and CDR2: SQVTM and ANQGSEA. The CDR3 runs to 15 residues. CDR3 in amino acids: CSVDLAGAHTGELFF. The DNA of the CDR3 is TGCAGCGTTGACCTAGCGGGGGCCCACACCGGGGAGCTGTTTTTT.

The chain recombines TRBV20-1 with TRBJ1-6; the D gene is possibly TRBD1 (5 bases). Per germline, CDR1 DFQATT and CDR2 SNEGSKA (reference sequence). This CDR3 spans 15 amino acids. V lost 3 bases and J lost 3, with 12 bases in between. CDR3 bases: TGCAGTGCTAGTATCCAGGGCCGCTATAATTCACCCCTCCACTTT. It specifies CSASIQGRYNSPLHF.

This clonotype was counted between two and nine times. In DNA form, the CDR3 reads TGTGCCAGCAGAGAGGAGGGGGGCGCTGAATATGGCTACACCTTC. Amino acid sequence: CASREEGGAEYGYTF. The genes are TRBV6-6 and TRBJ1-2; D is perhaps TRBD1 (6 bases). The CDR3 sequence is 15 residues long. Between the trimmed V and J ends, which lost 6 bases and 5 bases, there was a span of 19 bases. The germline V gene has CDR1 MNHNY and CDR2 SVGAGI (reference sequence).

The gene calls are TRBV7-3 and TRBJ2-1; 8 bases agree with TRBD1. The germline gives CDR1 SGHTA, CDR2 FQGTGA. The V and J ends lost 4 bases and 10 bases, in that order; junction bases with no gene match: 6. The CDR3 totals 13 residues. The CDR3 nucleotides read TGTGCCAGCAGCTCAAGCACAGGGGGAGAGCAGTTCTTC. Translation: CASSSSTGGEQFF.

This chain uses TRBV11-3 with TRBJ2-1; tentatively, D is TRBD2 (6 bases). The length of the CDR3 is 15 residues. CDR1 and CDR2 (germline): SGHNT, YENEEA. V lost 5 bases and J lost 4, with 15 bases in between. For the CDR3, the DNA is TGTGCCAGCAGCGTGGGAGGTTCAACGTACAATGAGCAGTTCTTC. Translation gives CASSVGGSTYNEQFF.

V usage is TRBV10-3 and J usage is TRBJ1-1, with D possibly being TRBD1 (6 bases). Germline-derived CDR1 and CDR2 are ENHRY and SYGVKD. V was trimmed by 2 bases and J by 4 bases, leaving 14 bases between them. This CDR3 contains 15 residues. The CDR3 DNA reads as TGTGCCATCAGTGAGCCGGGACACCTATTCACTGAAGCTTTCTTT. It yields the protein CAISEPGHLFTEAFF.

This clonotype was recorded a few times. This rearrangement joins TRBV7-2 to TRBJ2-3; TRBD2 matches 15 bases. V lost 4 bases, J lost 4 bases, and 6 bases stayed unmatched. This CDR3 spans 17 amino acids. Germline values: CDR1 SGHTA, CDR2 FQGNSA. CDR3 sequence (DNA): TGTGCCAGCAGCTGGACTAGCGGGGGGGCTATTCCAGATACGCAGTATTTT. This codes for CASSWTSGGAIPDTQYF.

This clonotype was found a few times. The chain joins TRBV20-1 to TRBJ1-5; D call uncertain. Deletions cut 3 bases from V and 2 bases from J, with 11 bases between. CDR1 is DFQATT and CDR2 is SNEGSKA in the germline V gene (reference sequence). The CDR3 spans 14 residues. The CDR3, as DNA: TGCAGTGCTAGTTTGCTGGACGGCAATCAGCCCCAGCATTTT. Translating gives CSASLLDGNQPQHF.